Listed below are T cell receptor beta chains from one sample, sequenced in a study of neoadjuvant nivolumab and ipilimumab in lung cancer. Repertoires were generated with immunoSEQ multiplex PCR, while TCRdb's copy carries only in-frame clones and drops some. Among tens of thousands of clones, 92% were seen once, and the ten largest hold 2% to 2.5%. The sample in question was peripheral blood, obtained after neoadjuvant nivolumab, alone or with ipilimumab, at or shortly before surgery. The source is an adult with non-small cell lung cancer. Both conserved end residues are part of each CDR3. D genes are given only for firm matches. Part of the rows lack a size; the others show once, few, many or a class for expanded clones.

J | D | V | size | DNA | CDR3
TRBJ2-7 | . | TRBV5-4 | . | TGTGCCAGCAGCTTGGGTCAGGGGAAAATCTACGAGCAGTACTTC | CASSLGQGKIYEQYF
TRBJ2-4 | . | TRBV7-5 | . | TGTGTCAGAAGCTTCTCCCGGACTAGCGGGAGCGCAGGTATGAAAAACATTCAGTACTTC | CVRSFSRTSGSAGMKNIQYF
TRBJ1-1 | . | TRBV5-1 | . | TGCGCCAGCAGCCCGGCAGCCAGCCCGAACACTGAAGCTTTCTTT | CASSPAASPNTEAFF
TRBJ1-2 | . | TRBV5-1 | . | TGCGCCAGTTGGGACACACAGGGTCCCTATGGCTACACCTTC | CASWDTQGPYGYTF
TRBJ1-1 | TRBD1 | TRBV5-1 | . | TGCGCCAGCAGCTTAGGACAGGGCCCTCAAGGGGAAGCTTTCTTT | CASSLGQGPQGEAFF
TRBJ2-1 | TRBD2 | TRBV11-2 | . | TGTGCCAGCAGCCATGACAGCGGCGGGAGGGCCGATGAGCAGTTCTTC | CASSHDSGGRADEQFF
TRBJ1-2 | . | TRBV28 | . | TGTGCCAGCAGTCCCGCGGGACGGAGCTTCTATGGCTACACCTTC | CASSPAGRSFYGYTF
TRBJ1-4 | TRBD1 | TRBV6-5 | . | TGTGCCAGCAGCTGGGACAGCTCCAAGCGGGAAAAACTGTTTTTT | CASSWDSSKREKLFF
TRBJ1-5 | . | TRBV6-1 | few | TGTGCCAGCAGTGAATTGGCGGGGTATAGCAATCAGCCCCAGCATTTT | CASSELAGYSNQPQHF
TRBJ2-7 | TRBD1 | TRBV5-1 | . | TGCGCCAGCAGCTTCAACAGGGGTGGGTACGAGCAGTACTTC | CASSFNRGGYEQYF
TRBJ1-1 | . | TRBV12-5 | once | TGTGCTAGTGGTTCTGACACTGGTACAGCTTTCTTT | CASGSDTGTAFF
TRBJ2-7 | . | TRBV18 | . | TGTGCCAGCTCACCGAAGGACGAGCAGTACTTC | CASSPKDEQYF
TRBJ2-5 | . | TRBV7-9 | . | TGTGCCAGCGACTCAGGGGTGATCCGAGAGACCCAGTACTTC | CASDSGVIRETQYF
TRBJ2-1 | . | TRBV5-1 | . | TGCGCCAGCAGCCTAGGGGGAAGCTCCTACAATGAGCAGTTCTTC | CASSLGGSSYNEQFF
TRBJ1-1 | . | TRBV7-9 | . | TGTGCCAGCGGGAGACAGCGCGAAGCTTTCTTT | CASGRQREAFF
TRBJ2-7 | . | TRBV18 | . | TGTGCCAGCTCACCAGTGCGGACTTCACTGGGAGCCGAGCAGTACTTC | CASSPVRTSLGAEQYF
TRBJ2-5 | . | TRBV13 | . | TGTGCCAGCAGCTTGAGGACTAGGGGGGAGACCCAGTACTTC | CASSLRTRGETQYF
TRBJ2-7 | TRBD2 | TRBV4-1 | . | TGCGCCAGCAGCCAAGCTCAACTAGCGGGAGGGTACGAGCAGTACTTC | CASSQAQLAGGYEQYF
TRBJ1-2 | TRBD1 | TRBV16 | . | TGTGCCAGCAGCCCTGGACAGGGAGGTACGAACTATGGCTACACCTTC | CASSPGQGGTNYGYTF
TRBJ1-2 | TRBD1 | TRBV11-2 | . | TGTGCCAGCAGCCAGGGGACAGGGGCTCCGGGTGGCTACACCTTC | CASSQGTGAPGGYTF
TRBJ2-2 | TRBD2 | TRBV5-1 | few | TGCGCCAGCAGCTTCGGACTAGCGGGAAGCACCGGGGAGCTGTTTTTT | CASSFGLAGSTGELFF
TRBJ2-3 | TRBD1 | TRBV18 | . | TGTGCCAGCCTACAGGGGGCGTCGAATACGCAGTATTTT | CASLQGASNTQYF
TRBJ2-1 | . | TRBV27 | . | TGTGCCAGCAGTTTGGGTAATGAGCAGTTCTTC | CASSLGNEQFF
TRBJ2-6 | . | TRBV11-2 | once | TGTGCCAGCAGCGGCAGGGTTCCTGGGGCCAACGTCCTGACTTTC | CASSGRVPGANVLTF
TRBJ2-5 | TRBD1 | TRBV11-2 | . | TGTGCCAGCAGCGTGGGGGTCAGGGGGAAAAACCAAGAGACCCAGTACTTC | CASSVGVRGKNQETQYF
TRBJ2-7 | . | TRBV10-3 | . | TGTGCCATCAGTGAGTCGGAGAGGGGGTCGGGCGAGCAGTACTTC | CAISESERGSGEQYF
TRBJ1-1 | . | TRBV18 | . | TGTGCCAGCTCACCACCGTATAACACTCGCCCCGAGGAAGCTTTCTTT | CASSPPYNTRPEEAFF
TRBJ2-7 | TRBD2 | TRBV14 | . | TGTGCCAGCAGCCACGGACTAGGGCGGAGCGAGCAGTACTTC | CASSHGLGRSEQYF
TRBJ2-7 | TRBD1 | TRBV28 | . | TGTGCCAGCAAGTCGACAGGGTTATCTTACGAGCAGTACTTC | CASKSTGLSYEQYF
TRBJ2-2 | TRBD1 | TRBV2 | once | TGTGCCACAAGGGACAGGGGGGGAACCGGGGAGCTGTTTTTT | CATRDRGGTGELFF
TRBJ1-1 | TRBD1 | TRBV5-1 | . | TGCGCCAGCAGCCTCCATGAGACAGGGAGGAACACTGAAGCTTTCTTT | CASSLHETGRNTEAFF
TRBJ1-4 | TRBD1 | TRBV11-2 | . | TGTGCCAGCAGCTGGGACAGGGTGGTTGAAAAACTGTTTTTT | CASSWDRVVEKLFF
TRBJ2-1 | . | TRBV7-8 | few | TGTGCCAGCAGCCACGCGAGGGAGCGAAGCTCCTACAATGAGCAGTTCTTC | CASSHARERSSYNEQFF
TRBJ1-5 | TRBD1 | TRBV29-1 | . | TGCAGCGTTCGGACAGGAAATAGCAATCAGCCCCAGCATTTT | CSVRTGNSNQPQHF
TRBJ2-7 | TRBD1 | TRBV5-1 | . | TGCGCCAGCAGCCCAGTGACAGGGGGCTACGAGCAGTACTTC | CASSPVTGGYEQYF
TRBJ2-3 | . | TRBV7-8 | once | TGTGCCAGCAGCCTTACTCTAGCTTCCCGGGTAGATACGCAGTATTTT | CASSLTLASRVDTQYF
TRBJ2-6 | . | TRBV10-3 | once | TGTGCCATCAACTCCAGGGGCGGCTTTGACGGTGGGGCCAACGTCCTGACTTTC | CAINSRGGFDGGANVLTF
TRBJ1-2 | . | TRBV2 | . | TGTGCCAGCAGTGAAAACCTTCTTCGAACGGGCTACACCTTC | CASSENLLRTGYTF
TRBJ2-1 | TRBD2 | TRBV13 | . | TGTGCCAGCGGCCTCGGGCTAGCGGGCTACAATGAGCAGTTCTTC | CASGLGLAGYNEQFF
TRBJ2-5 | TRBD1 | TRBV5-4 | . | TGTGCCAGCAGCCACGGGACAGGGGGCGGGCAACAAGAGACCCAGTACTTC | CASSHGTGGGQQETQYF
TRBJ1-2 | . | TRBV4-1 | . | TGCGCCAGCAGCCTCAACGATTGGGGGGGCTACACCTTC | CASSLNDWGGYTF
TRBJ2-7 | . | TRBV4-1 | . | TGCGCCAGCAGCCAAGGACCAGCCGTCTACGAGCAGTACTTC | CASSQGPAVYEQYF
TRBJ2-2 | TRBD2 | TRBV2 | . | TGTGCCAGCGGACTAGCGGGGAACACCGGGGAGCTGTTTTTT | CASGLAGNTGELFF
TRBJ2-7 | TRBD1 | TRBV18 | . | TGTGCCAGCTCACGGGCCGGGACAGGGGGCTACGAGCAGTACTTC | CASSRAGTGGYEQYF
TRBJ2-7 | . | TRBV5-1 | . | TGCGCCAGCAGCTTGGCCAGGACTACCCTTTCCTGGGACGAGCAGTACTTC | CASSLARTTLSWDEQYF
TRBJ2-3 | . | TRBV29-1 | . | TGCAGCGCCCTCGCAGGGGAAGGAGATACGCAGTATTTT | CSALAGEGDTQYF
TRBJ1-2 | . | TRBV9 | . | TGTGCCAGCAGCGTTGGTAAGGGAAGGGGCTACACCTTC | CASSVGKGRGYTF
TRBJ2-7 | TRBD1 | TRBV11-2 | . | TGTGCCAGCAGCCCGGGACAGTACTACGAGCAGTACTTC | CASSPGQYYEQYF
TRBJ1-1 | . | TRBV25-1 | few | TGTGCCAGCAGGACGGTGAACACTGAAGCTTTCTTT | CASRTVNTEAFF
TRBJ1-1 | . | TRBV7-9 | . | TGTGCCAGCAGCTTAGTTTGGACTGAAGCTTTCTTT | CASSLVWTEAFF
TRBJ1-2 | . | TRBV10-1 | . | TGCGCCAGCAGTGAAGGCAGGGGAAGGGATGGCTACACCTTC | CASSEGRGRDGYTF
TRBJ2-7 | TRBD2 | TRBV5-1 | once | TGCGCCAGCAGCTTGGTCCGGCGGGAGGACTCCCACGAGCAGTACTTC | CASSLVRREDSHEQYF
TRBJ2-7 | . | TRBV11-3 | . | TGTGCCAGCAGCCAGGGGTTACTAGGACCGGGAGAGCAGTACTTC | CASSQGLLGPGEQYF
TRBJ2-1 | . | TRBV5-4 | few | TGTGCCAGCAGCTTGAATCTTGAGCAGTTCTTC | CASSLNLEQFF
TRBJ1-1 | TRBD1 | TRBV5-1 | once | TGCGCCAGCAGCTCTCTTGGGACAGCGAACACTGAAGCTTTCTTT | CASSSLGTANTEAFF
TRBJ2-5 | TRBD1 | TRBV4-1 | . | TGCGCCAGCAGCCAAGGACAGGGGGTAGAGACCCAGTACTTC | CASSQGQGVETQYF
TRBJ2-7 | . | TRBV13 | . | TGTGCCAGCAGTTTAGGGGATGGCTACGAGCAGTACTTC | CASSLGDGYEQYF
TRBJ2-7 | . | TRBV9 | . | TGTGCCAGCAGCGTAGGCGCCAGGGGCAACTACGAGCAGTACTTC | CASSVGARGNYEQYF